This TCR beta chain was observed in a study of T cells in Graves' hyperthyroidism and ophthalmopathy. This clonotype was detected only a few times. It was RNA transcripts that yielded the amplified TCR beta CDR3 regions. When the TCR CDR3 underwent first-round RT-PCR, the HTBI primer set was used. One entry per CDR3 protein results from TCRdb running MiXCR on the multiplex PCR reads. The sample carries 300,000 to 450,000 distinct CDR3 sequences, around 25% recorded once. Germline values: CDR1 MNHNS, CDR2 SASEGT. Deletions cut 5 bases from V and 4 bases from J, with 6 bases between. The CDR3 covers 11 residues.

The clonotype originates from a man in his fifties or sixties with Graves' hyperthyroidism. The sequenced sample was blood. The V gene is TRBV6-1, the J gene TRBJ2-7, with D hard to call. CDR3 nucleotide sequence: TGTGCCAGCAGTCAAGAGTACGAGCAGTACTTC. Its protein product is CASSQEYEQYF.